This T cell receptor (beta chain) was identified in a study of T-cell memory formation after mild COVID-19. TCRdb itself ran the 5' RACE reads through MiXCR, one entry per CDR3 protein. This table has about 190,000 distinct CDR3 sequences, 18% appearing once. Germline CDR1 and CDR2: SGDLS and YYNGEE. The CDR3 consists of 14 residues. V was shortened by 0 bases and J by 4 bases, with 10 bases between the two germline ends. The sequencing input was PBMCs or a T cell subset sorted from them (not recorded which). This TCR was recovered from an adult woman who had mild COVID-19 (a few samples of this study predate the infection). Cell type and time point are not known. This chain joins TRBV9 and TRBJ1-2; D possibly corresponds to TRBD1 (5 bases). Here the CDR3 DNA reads TGTGCCAGCAGCGTAGGAAGGGGAGTCTATGGCTACACCTTC. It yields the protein CASSVGRGVYGYTF. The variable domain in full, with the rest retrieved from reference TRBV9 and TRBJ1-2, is DSGVTQTPKHLITATGQRVTLRCSPRSGDLSVYWYQQSLDQGLQFLIQYYNGEERAKGNILERFSAQQFPDLHSELNLSSLELGDSALYFCASSVGRGVYGYTFGSGTRLTVV.